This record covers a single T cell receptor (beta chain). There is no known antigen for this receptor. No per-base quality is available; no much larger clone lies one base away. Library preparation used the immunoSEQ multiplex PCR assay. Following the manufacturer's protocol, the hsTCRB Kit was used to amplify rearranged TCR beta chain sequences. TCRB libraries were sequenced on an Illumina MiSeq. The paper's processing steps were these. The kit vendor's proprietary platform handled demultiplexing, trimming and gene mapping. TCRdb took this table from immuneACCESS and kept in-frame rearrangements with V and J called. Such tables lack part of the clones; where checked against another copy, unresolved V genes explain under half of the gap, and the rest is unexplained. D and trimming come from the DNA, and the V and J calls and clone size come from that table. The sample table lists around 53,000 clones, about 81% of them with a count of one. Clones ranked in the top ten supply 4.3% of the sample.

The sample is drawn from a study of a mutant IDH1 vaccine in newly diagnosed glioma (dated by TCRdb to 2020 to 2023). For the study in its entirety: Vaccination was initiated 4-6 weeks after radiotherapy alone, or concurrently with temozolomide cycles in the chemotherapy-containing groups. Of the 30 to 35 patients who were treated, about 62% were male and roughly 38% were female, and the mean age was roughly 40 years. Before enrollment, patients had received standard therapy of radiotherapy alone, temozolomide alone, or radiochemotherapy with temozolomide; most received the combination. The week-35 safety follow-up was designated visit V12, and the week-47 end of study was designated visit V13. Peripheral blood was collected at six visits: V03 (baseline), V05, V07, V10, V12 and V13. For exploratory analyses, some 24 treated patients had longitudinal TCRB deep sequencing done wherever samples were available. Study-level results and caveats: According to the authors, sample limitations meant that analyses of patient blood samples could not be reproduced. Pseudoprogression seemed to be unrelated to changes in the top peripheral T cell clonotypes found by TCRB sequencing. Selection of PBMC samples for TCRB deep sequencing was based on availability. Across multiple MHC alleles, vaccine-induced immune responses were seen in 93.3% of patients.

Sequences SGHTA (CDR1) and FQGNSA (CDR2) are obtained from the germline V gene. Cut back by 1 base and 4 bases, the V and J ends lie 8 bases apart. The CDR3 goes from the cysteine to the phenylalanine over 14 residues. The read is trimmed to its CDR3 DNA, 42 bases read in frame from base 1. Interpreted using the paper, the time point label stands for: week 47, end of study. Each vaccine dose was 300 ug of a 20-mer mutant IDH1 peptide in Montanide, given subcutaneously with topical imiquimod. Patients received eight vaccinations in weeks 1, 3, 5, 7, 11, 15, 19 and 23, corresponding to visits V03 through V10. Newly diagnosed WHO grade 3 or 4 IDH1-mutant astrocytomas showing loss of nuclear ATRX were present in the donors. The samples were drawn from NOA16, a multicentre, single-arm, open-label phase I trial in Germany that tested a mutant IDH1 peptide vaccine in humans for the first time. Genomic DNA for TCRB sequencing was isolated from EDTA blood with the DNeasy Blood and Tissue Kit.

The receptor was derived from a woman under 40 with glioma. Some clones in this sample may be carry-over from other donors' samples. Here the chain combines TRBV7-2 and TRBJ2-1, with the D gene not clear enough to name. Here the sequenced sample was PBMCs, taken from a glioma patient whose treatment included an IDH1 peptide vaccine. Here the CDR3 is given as CASSLVPWYNEQFF. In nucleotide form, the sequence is TGTGCCAGCAGCTTAGTTCCCTGGTACAATGAGCAGTTCTTC.